The next 20 T cell receptor beta chains were all read from a single sample in a study of cytomegalovirus exposure and HLA in healthy donors. 13 Jbeta primers and 60 Vbeta primers were used for the PCR. Assay: immunoSEQ multiplex PCR; the TCRdb copy retains only in-frame clones and omits some. This table has some 120,000 clones, more than 75% appearing once. The source material was PBMCs. The receptors originated from a woman in her sixties or seventies in good health and CMV-seropositive.

V gene TRBV19 combines with J gene TRBJ2-7, with 7 positions matching TRBD1. Germline lookup yields CDR1 LNHDA and CDR2 SQIVND (reference sequence). The CDR3 is made up of 13 amino acids. With 3 bases clipped from V and 4 bases from J, the junction kept 3 bases outside the gene matches. As DNA, the CDR3 is TGTGCCAGTAGTATGGGGACAGATTACGAGCAGTACTTC. It codes for CASSMGTDYEQYF.

The chain couples TRBV30 to TRBJ1-4; no definite D call. This CDR3 has 12 amino acids. The germline gives CDR1 GTSNPN, CDR2 SVGIG (reference sequence). V was shortened by 2 bases and J by 8 bases, with 9 bases between the two germline ends. This chain's CDR3 is CAWSPGGEKLFF. The CDR3 DNA reads as TGTGCCTGGAGTCCGGGCGGGGAAAAACTGTTTTTT.

This rearrangement joins TRBV2 to TRBJ1-1, with D perhaps TRBD1 (5 bases). Germline CDR1 and CDR2: SNHLY and FYNNEI. This CDR3 has 13 amino acids. V gave up 5 bases and J gave up 3 bases, with 10 bases separating them. The CDR3 DNA reads as TGTGCCAGCAGTACACAGGATTACACTGAAGCTTTCTTT. This translates into CASSTQDYTEAFF. The variable domain in full, with the rest retrieved from reference TRBV2 and TRBJ1-1, is EPEVTQTPSHQVTQMGQEVILRCVPISNHLYFYWYRQILGQKVEFLVSFYNNEISEKSEIFDDQFSVERPDGSNFTLKIRSTKLEDSAMYFCASSTQDYTEAFFGQGTRLTVV.

The chain uses TRBV7-2 and TRBJ1-1; TRBD1 matches 7 bases. J was trimmed by 9 bases and V by 5 bases; bases with no gene match: 6. This CDR3 spans 12 amino acids. The V gene's germline CDR1 is SGHTA and CDR2 FQGNSA. The CDR3 here is CASSKTQGQAFF. The CDR3 nucleotides are TGTGCCAGCAGCAAAACACAGGGGCAAGCTTTCTTT.

V is TRBV5-1 and J is TRBJ2-3; 7 nucleotides match TRBD2. Trimming took 1 base from V and 6 from J; bases not matched to a gene: 11. This CDR3 spans 16 amino acids. In germline, CDR1 is SGHRS, CDR2 YFSETQ. The DNA of the CDR3 is TGCGCCAGCAGCTTGTGGACTAGGCAGAGGACCGATACGCAGTATTTT. It specifies CASSLWTRQRTDTQYF.

In its sample, this clone was seen a few times. This chain joins TRBV15 and TRBJ2-7, with 10 positions matching TRBD1. This CDR3 region has 15 residues. With 3 bases clipped from V and 0 bases from J, the junction kept 2 bases outside the gene matches. CDR1 and CDR2 (germline): LNHNV, YYDKDF (reference sequence). The DNA for the CDR3 is TGTGCCACCAGCAGTTGGGACAGGGGCTCCTACGAGCAGTACTTC. This gives the protein CATSSWDRGSYEQYF.

With regard to this clone: Other DNA sequences from this sample encode an identical CDR3 as well. The rearrangement joins TRBV27 to TRBJ1-4; a possible D gene is TRBD1 (6 bases). Germline V gives CDR1 MNHEY, CDR2 SMNVEV (reference sequence). The CDR3 consists of 14 residues. The ends were cut back, 10 bases at V and 5 bases at J, with 17 bases in the middle. CDR3 bases: TGTGCCACCAAGCGGACGGGGGGCAATGAAAAACTGTTTTTT. Encoded protein: CATKRTGGNEKLFF. Supplemented by reference TRBV27 and TRBJ1-4, the full variable domain reads EAQVTQNPRYLITVTGKKLTVTCSQNMNHEYMSWYRQDPGLGLRQIYYSMNVEVTDKGDVPEGYKVSRKEKRNFPLILESPSPNQTSLYFCATKRTGGNEKLFFGSGTQLSVL.

This chain uses TRBV19 with TRBJ1-2; D remains unclear. V dropped 5 bases and J dropped 5 bases, with 9 bases sitting between them. This CDR3 spans 12 amino acids. Germline-derived CDR1 and CDR2 are LNHDA and SQIVND (reference sequence). CDR3 residues: CASSEDFYGYTF. CDR3 in DNA: TGTGCCAGTAGTGAGGATTTTTATGGCTACACCTTC.

The chain has TRBV19 and TRBJ2-7; 10 nucleotides agree with TRBD1. Germline-derived CDR1 and CDR2 are LNHDA and SQIVND (reference sequence). The ends lost 10 bases at V and 3 bases at J; junction bases unmatched: 12. The length of the CDR3 is 15 residues. The CDR3 DNA reads TGTGCCACTAACAACCCGGGACAGGGGATCTACGAGCAGTACTTC. Residues: CATNNPGQGIYEQYF.

This sequence joins TRBV6-6 and TRBJ2-5; tentatively, D is TRBD1 (5 bases). The tail of the sequence fits TRBJ2-7 better, so the J call may be wrong. CDR1 and CDR2 from the germline V gene are MNHNY and SVGAGI (reference sequence). The CDR3 has 15 amino acids. CDR3 nucleotides: TGTGCCAGCAGTTACGGCCAGGGAACATCCTACGAGCAGTACTTC. The encoded protein is CASSYGQGTSYEQYF.

This chain connects TRBV27 to TRBJ2-1; 9 bases are shared with TRBD1. V trimming: 2 bases; J trimming: 5 bases; junction bases outside the gene matches: 10. Germline V gives CDR1 MNHEY, CDR2 SMNVEV (reference sequence). The CDR3 loop spans 17 amino acids. CDR3: CASSLNMNRGRNNEQFF. CDR3 DNA sequence: TGTGCCAGCAGTTTAAATATGAACAGGGGGCGAAACAATGAGCAGTTCTTC.

The chain employs TRBV7-2 and TRBJ1-2; 10 bases map to TRBD1. In germline, CDR1 is SGHTA, CDR2 FQGNSA. This CDR3 has 15 amino acids. V shed 4 bases, J shed 2 bases, and the junction held 4 bases outside the gene matches. The CDR3 nucleotides are TGTGCCAGCAGCTCGCCGGGACAGGGGAACTATGGCTACACCTTC. It specifies CASSSPGQGNYGYTF.

J is TRBJ2-7 and V is TRBV7-2; 11 bases align to TRBD1. This CDR3 has 14 residues. Losses at the gene ends were 4 bases for V and 3 bases for J; bases not matched to a gene: 2. CDR1 is SGHTA and CDR2 is FQGNSA in the germline V gene. This chain's CDR3 is CASSWTGGGYEQYF. Written as DNA, the CDR3 is TGTGCCAGCAGCTGGACAGGGGGCGGCTACGAGCAGTACTTC. The whole variable domain, filled in from reference TRBV7-2 and TRBJ2-7, reads GAGVSQSPSNKVTEKGKDVELRCDPISGHTALYWYRQSLGQGLEFLIYFQGNSAPDKSGLPSDRFSAERTGGSVSTLTIQRTQQEDSAVYLCASSWTGGGYEQYFGPGTRLTVT.

There are a few counts of this clone. J is TRBJ2-3 and V is TRBV6-1; possibly TRBD2 for D (6 bases). With 11 bases removed from V and 4 bases from J, the gap between germline ends came to 22 bases. There are 15 residues in the CDR3. Germline V CDR1 and CDR2: MNHNS, SASEGT. The CDR3 coding sequence is TGTGCCGGATCCCCCTTAGGCGGGGTCGCAGATACGCAGTATTTT. Protein sequence: CAGSPLGGVADTQYF.

This clone was seen just once. The rearrangement links TRBV7-2 to TRBJ2-5, with TRBD2 identical over 8 bases. V shed 3 bases and J 0 bases; nucleotides not matched to a gene: 3. Germline lookup yields CDR1 SGHTA and CDR2 FQGNSA. The CDR3 runs to 15 residues. Here the CDR3 reads CASSLWGLDQETQYF. The CDR3 DNA follows: TGTGCCAGCAGCTTGTGGGGACTAGACCAAGAGACCCAGTACTTC.

This sequence joins TRBV5-1 and TRBJ1-1, with D hard to call. Germline CDR1 SGHRS, CDR2 YFSETQ. The length of the CDR3 is 12 residues. Trimming shortened V by 0 bases and J by 10 bases, and 10 bases separated the two germline ends. The CDR3 sequence: CASSLAGESAFF. CDR3 sequence (DNA): TGCGCCAGCAGCTTGGCCGGAGAATCAGCTTTCTTT.

The chain uses TRBV7-8 and TRBJ1-1, with 7 bases lining up with TRBD1. Trimming at V came to 6 bases and at J to 3 bases, leaving 16 bases not matched to a gene. CDR3 length equals 17 residues. Germline CDR1 SGHVS, CDR2 FQNEAQ. The CDR3 sequence: CASSIGGRGDKDTEAFF. Written as DNA, the CDR3 is TGTGCCAGCAGTATCGGGGGCAGGGGGGATAAGGACACTGAAGCTTTCTTT.

Here the CDR3 DNA reads TGTGCCTGGAGTGTTGGGGCGGGAGAAGCTTTCTTT. This encodes CAWSVGAGEAFF. The rearrangement links TRBV30 to TRBJ1-1; D is perhaps TRBD1 (5 bases). V gave up 0 bases and J gave up 8 bases, with 10 bases separating them. In germline, CDR1 is GTSNPN, CDR2 SVGIG (reference sequence). This CDR3 is built from 12 residues.

The V call is TRBV19, the J call TRBJ1-2; the match to TRBD1 covers 8 bases. This CDR3 has 16 residues. With V trimmed by 4 bases and J by 3 bases, 10 bases remained unmatched. CDR1 and CDR2 (germline): LNHDA, SQIVND (reference sequence). CDR3 sequence (DNA): TGTGCCAGTAGTACCTTTCTGACAGGGGCGGACTATGGCTACACCTTC. As protein: CASSTFLTGADYGYTF.

There are a few counts of this clone. This chain connects TRBV9 to TRBJ1-1; 7 bases are shared with TRBD1. Trimming at V came to 2 bases and at J to 10 bases, leaving 11 bases not matched to a gene. CDR3 size: 14 residues. CDR1 is SGDLS and CDR2 is YYNGEE in the germline V gene. The CDR3 here is CASSVSDRVAGAFF. The CDR3 coding sequence is TGTGCCAGCAGCGTTAGCGACAGGGTCGCTGGAGCTTTCTTT. The full variable domain, in which reference TRBV9 and TRBJ1-1 provide the parts outside the CDR3, is DSGVTQTPKHLITATGQRVTLRCSPRSGDLSVYWYQQSLDQGLQFLIQYYNGEERAKGNILERFSAQQFPDLHSELNLSSLELGDSALYFCASSVSDRVAGAFFGQGTRLTVV.